This TCR beta chain is drawn from a study of blood T cells in healthy people across ages (dated by TCRdb to about 2015). About the investigation overall: Template switching captured roughly one uniquely barcoded TCR beta cDNA molecule per two T cells in model experiments. Donors of different ages were randomly distributed across sequencing lanes to avoid experimental bias. Using deep sequencing normalized with unique cDNA molecular identifiers, the study measured how TCR beta repertoire diversity changes with age. The donors were divided into four age groups: young (average approximately 17 years), middle-aged (around 37), aged (under 70) and long-lived (approximately 74). Using the same blood draw, the study looked at two additional independent replicas of 1 million unique cDNA reads for two donors, one aged 18 to 29 and the other aged 80 or older. What the authors observed across the whole study: Total diversity estimates from one million sequenced T cells were considered lower bounds and underestimates. Bulk unsorted PBMC profiling prevented conclusive comparison of naive and antigen-experienced compartments. The percentage of naive T cells measured by flow cytometry correlated strongly with observed TCR beta diversity. Compared with the aged group, the long-lived group had more naive CD4+ T cells, fewer expanded clones and increased TCR diversity, suggesting age selection. The CMV infection status of donors was not known, potentially confounding age-related changes in expanded clonotypes. Observed TCR beta diversity per million T cells fell roughly linearly with age, and a significant reduction was already apparent by age roughly 40.

Donors were roughly 40 systemically healthy Caucasian individuals from Russia aged 6 to 90 years. Each donor gave around 9 milliliters of peripheral blood, collected into EDTA-treated Vacutainer tubes. PBMCs were isolated by Ficoll-Paque density-gradient centrifugation, with at least 6 million obtained per sample. Total RNA was extracted from PBMCs with Trizol reagent, with at least 5 micrograms obtained per sample. Naive CD45RAhigh/CD27high T cell percentages were measured by flow cytometry on a PBMC aliquot from every donor. Library method: 5' RACE. For sequencing, an Illumina HiSeq 2500 was employed. The second PCR ran for about 7 to 11 cycles and used a J-beta primer mix along with a sample-barcoded 5' primer. A unique molecular identifier was introduced onto each TCR beta cDNA molecule by a template-switch 5' adaptor carrying 12 random nucleotides. Each sample yielded at least 2.5 million CDR3-containing paired-end reads. First-strand cDNA synthesis was performed from all RNA using the Mint cDNA synthesis kit, with priming by a TRBC-specific oligonucleotide. After uracil-DNA glycosylase treatment, a first 18-cycle PCR used universal primers M1SS and BC2_uni_R on all cDNA. The published analysis was carried out like this. For normalization, 1 million high-quality reads, each with a distinct molecular identifier, were randomly selected from each sample. Reads sharing molecular identifiers were discarded rather than binned into consensus sequences. CDR3 identification, clonotype clustering and error correction used MiTCR with a Q25 quality threshold and the strictest error-elimination algorithm. A nonparametric unseen species model with Euler transformation was used to estimate a lower bound on total TCR beta diversity. TCRdb reanalyzed the raw reads on its own, using fastp at Q25 for trimming and MiXCR for clone calling, and kept in-frame beta chains. Rows with one shared CDR3 protein collapse into an entry with the most common genes and DNA. The V and J calls and clone size come from TCRdb's table, not from the authors' own analysis. The sample has about 1.6 million distinct CDR3 sequences on record, roughly 32% of them singletons. Of the sample, about 11% falls within the top ten clones.

Remarks on this clonotype: The specificity of this receptor is unknown. One end of the junction varies from germline; a read error may be responsible.

The CDR3, cysteine through phenylalanine, is 13 amino acids long. The read is trimmed to its CDR3 DNA, 39 bases read in frame from base 1. The germline V gene encodes CDR1 MGHRA and CDR2 YSYEKL. The chain joins TRBV4-1 to TRBJ2-1; a weak D assignment points to TRBD1 (5 bases agree). The sequence came from a young woman in good health. Sequencing was performed on blood. The CDR3 region reads CASSRLQDNGQFF. The DNA is TGCGCCAGCAGCCGATTACAGGACAATGGGCAGTTCTTC.